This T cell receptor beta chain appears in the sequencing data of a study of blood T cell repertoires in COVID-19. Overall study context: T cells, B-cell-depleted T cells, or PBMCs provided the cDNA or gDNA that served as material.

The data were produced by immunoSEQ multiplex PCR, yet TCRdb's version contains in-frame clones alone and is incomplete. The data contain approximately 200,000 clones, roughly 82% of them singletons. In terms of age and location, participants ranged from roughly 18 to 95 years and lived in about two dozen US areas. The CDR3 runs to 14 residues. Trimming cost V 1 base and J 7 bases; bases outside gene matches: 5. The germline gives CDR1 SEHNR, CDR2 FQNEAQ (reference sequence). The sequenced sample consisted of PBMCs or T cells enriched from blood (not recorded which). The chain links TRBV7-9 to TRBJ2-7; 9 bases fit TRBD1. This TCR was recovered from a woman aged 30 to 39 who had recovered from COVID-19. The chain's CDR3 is CASSLDLTGGEQYF. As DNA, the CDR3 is TGTGCCAGCAGCTTAGACCTGACAGGGGGGGAGCAGTACTTC.